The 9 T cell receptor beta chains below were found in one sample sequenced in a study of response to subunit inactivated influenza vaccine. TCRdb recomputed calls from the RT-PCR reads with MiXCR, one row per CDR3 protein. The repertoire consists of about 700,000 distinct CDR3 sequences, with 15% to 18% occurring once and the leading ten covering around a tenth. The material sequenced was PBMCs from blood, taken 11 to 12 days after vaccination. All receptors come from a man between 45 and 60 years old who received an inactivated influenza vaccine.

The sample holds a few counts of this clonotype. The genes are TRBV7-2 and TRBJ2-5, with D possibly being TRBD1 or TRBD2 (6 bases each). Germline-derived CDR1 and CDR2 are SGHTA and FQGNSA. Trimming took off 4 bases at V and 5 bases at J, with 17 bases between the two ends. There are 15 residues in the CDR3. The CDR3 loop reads CASSWSRGLAETQYF. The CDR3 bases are TGTGCCAGCAGCTGGTCCCGGGGGCTGGCGGAGACCCAGTACTTC.

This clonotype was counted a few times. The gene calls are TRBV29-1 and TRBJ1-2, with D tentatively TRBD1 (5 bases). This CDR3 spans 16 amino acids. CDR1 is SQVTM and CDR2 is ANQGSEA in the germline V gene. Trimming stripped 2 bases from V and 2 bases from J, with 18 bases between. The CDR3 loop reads CSVESTGTTRNYGYTF. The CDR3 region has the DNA TGCAGCGTTGAATCTACCGGGACGACCCGAAACTATGGCTACACCTTC.

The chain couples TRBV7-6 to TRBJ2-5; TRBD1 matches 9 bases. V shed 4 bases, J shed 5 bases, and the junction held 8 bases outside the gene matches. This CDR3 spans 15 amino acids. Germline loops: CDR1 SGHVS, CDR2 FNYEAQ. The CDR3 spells CASSSYRGRGETQYF. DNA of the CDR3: TGTGCCAGCAGCTCCTACAGGGGGCGCGGGGAGACCCAGTACTTC.

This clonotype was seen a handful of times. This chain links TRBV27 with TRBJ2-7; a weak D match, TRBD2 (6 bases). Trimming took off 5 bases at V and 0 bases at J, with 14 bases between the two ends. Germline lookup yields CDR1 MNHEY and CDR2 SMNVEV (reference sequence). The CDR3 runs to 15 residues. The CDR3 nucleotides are TGTGCCAGCAGTCCCGGAGGGTCTTTCTCCTACGAGCAGTACTTC. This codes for CASSPGGSFSYEQYF.

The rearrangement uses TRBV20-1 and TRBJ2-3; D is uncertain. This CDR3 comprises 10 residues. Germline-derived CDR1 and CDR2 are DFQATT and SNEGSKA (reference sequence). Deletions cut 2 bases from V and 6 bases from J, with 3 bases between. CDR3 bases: TGCAGTGCTAGATGGGATACGCAGTATTTT. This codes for CSARWDTQYF.

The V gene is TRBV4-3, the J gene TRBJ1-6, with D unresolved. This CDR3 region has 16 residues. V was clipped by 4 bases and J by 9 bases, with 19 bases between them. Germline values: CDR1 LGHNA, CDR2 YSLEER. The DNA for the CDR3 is TGCGCCAGCAGCCTTTCAGCGCAGGATTGGACTTCACCCCTCCACTTT. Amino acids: CASSLSAQDWTSPLHF.

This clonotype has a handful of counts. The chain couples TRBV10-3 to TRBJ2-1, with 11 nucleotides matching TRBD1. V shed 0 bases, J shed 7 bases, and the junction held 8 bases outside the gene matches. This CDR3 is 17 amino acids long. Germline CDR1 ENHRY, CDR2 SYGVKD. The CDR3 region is CAISESIRTGGRNEQFF. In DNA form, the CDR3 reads TGTGCCATCAGTGAGTCGATCAGGACAGGGGGCAGGAATGAGCAGTTCTTC.

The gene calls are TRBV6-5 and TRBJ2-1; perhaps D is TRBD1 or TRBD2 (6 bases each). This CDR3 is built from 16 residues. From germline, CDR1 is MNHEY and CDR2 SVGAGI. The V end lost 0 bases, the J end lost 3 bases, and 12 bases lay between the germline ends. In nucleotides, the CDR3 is TGTGCCAGCAGTTACTCAAGGGGGGCTAGCTACAATGAGCAGTTCTTC. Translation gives CASSYSRGASYNEQFF.

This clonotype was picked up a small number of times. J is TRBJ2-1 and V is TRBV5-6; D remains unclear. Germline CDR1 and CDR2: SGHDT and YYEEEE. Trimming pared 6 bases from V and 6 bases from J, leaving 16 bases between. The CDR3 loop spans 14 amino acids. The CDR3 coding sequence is TGTGCCAGCATCAGGATCTCGGCGCGCAATGAGCAGTTCTTC. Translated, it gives CASIRISARNEQFF.